The clone carrying this T cell receptor (beta chain) was seen a single time. The target antigen is unknown. This sample is drawn from a study of radiotherapy plus CTLA-4 blockade in lung cancer. Study information: Among all patients, about 19% showed objective responses, while 30% to 40% had disease control.

The CDR3 extends over 16 amino acids. Germline-derived CDR1 and CDR2 are SGHRS and YFSETQ. V shed 4 bases and J shed 2 bases, with 19 bases lying between them. Focal radiation plus CTLA-4 blockade with ipilimumab was administered to patients who had chemo-refractory metastatic non-small-cell lung cancer. The assay was immunoSEQ multiplex PCR, and TCRdb's table has in-frame clones only and misses some. This sample carries 15,000 to 20,000 clones, roughly 83% of them seen once, and the ten largest clones take about a quarter. Broader study findings: Radiotherapy was combined with ipilimumab, and tumor-derived TCR clones then expanded in blood.

Source: peripheral blood, taken from a patient treated with radiotherapy plus ipilimumab. The rearrangement links TRBV5-1 to TRBJ2-7, with a tentative D call TRBD2 (6 bases). This TCR was recovered from a human donor with non-small cell lung cancer whose response to radiotherapy plus ipilimumab could not be evaluated. CDR3 nucleotide sequence: TGCGCCAGCAGCCCGGAGATGGGGAGGCCCGCCTACGAGCAGTACTTC. Translating gives CASSPEMGRPAYEQYF.